This entry is about one T cell receptor beta chain. Original analysis: By means of reference gene primer amplification, nucleated cell counts were estimated. Repertoires were generated with immunoSEQ multiplex PCR, while TCRdb's copy carries only in-frame clones and drops some. V, J and clone size are taken as reported in that table, and D and trimming were inferred from the DNA itself. The sample has tens of thousands of clones, 88% seen once; the top ten hold around 6.1%. This entry is derived from a study of blood T cell repertoires in COVID-19. This CDR3 comprises 18 residues. Germline V gene data show CDR1 as MGHRA and CDR2 as YSYEKL. Germline trimming cut 3 bases from V and 8 bases from J; bases unmatched to any gene: 17.

Sequencing used peripheral blood. This clonotype was sampled from a man in his fifties or sixties with active COVID-19. V usage is TRBV4-1 and J usage is TRBJ2-1; TRBD1 matches 9 bases. The CDR3 protein is CASSQAPGQGFDSHEQFF. For the CDR3, the DNA is TGCGCCAGCAGCCAGGCCCCGGGACAGGGTTTCGATTCCCATGAGCAGTTCTTC.